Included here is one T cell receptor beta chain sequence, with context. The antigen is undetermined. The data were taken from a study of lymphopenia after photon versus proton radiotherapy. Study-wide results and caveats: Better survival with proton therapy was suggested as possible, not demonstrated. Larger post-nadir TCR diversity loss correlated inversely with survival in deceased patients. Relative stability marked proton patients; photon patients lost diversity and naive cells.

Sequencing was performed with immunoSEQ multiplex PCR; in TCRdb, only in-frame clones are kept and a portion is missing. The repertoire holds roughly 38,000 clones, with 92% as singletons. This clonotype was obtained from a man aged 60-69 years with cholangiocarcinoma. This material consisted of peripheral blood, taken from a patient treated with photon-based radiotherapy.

The CDR3 loop reads CASSPRGAGNTGELFF. DNA for the CDR3: TGTGCCAGCAGTCCGCGGGGGGCAGGGAACACCGGGGAGCTGTTTTTT. The gene calls are TRBV2 and TRBJ2-2; TRBD2 matches at 8 bases. J was trimmed by 1 base and V by 5 bases; bases with no gene match: 6. The CDR3 spans 16 residues. Germline V gives CDR1 SNHLY, CDR2 FYNNEI.